This TCR beta chain was documented in a study of shared clonotypes between healthy human individuals. The overall study: Each donor's CD4 naive and CD4 memory cells filled three plates apiece, CD8 naive two, and CD8 memory one.

The study, taken as a whole, reports: Shared clonotypes across all four donors exceeded non-shared ones in generation probability. Only a few donors were included, so the genetic and exposure-history diversity represented was limited.

TCRdb's table, derived via immunoSEQ multiplex PCR, lists solely in-frame clones and lacks some. The table records over a million clones, roughly 74% of them present only once. Details on this clone: Its specificity is not known.

CD4+ cells underwent separation, giving CD45RA+ naive and CD45RA-negative memory subsets. Sequencing used memory CD4+ T cells from PBMCs. Subset in this sample: CD45RA-negative fraction. The receptor was derived from a man aged 18 to 29 in good health. Some clones in this sample may be carry-over from other donors' samples.

The CDR3 nucleotides read TGTGCCAGCCTCACAGGGGCGTATAGCAATCAGCCCCAGCATTTT. It yields the protein CASLTGAYSNQPQHF. V and J are TRBV28 and TRBJ1-5, with TRBD1 identical over 7 bases. The V gene end was trimmed by 8 bases and the J gene end by 0 bases; junction bases not matched to a gene: 7. Germline assignment: CDR1 MDHEN and CDR2 SYDVKM. The CDR3 is 15 amino acids.